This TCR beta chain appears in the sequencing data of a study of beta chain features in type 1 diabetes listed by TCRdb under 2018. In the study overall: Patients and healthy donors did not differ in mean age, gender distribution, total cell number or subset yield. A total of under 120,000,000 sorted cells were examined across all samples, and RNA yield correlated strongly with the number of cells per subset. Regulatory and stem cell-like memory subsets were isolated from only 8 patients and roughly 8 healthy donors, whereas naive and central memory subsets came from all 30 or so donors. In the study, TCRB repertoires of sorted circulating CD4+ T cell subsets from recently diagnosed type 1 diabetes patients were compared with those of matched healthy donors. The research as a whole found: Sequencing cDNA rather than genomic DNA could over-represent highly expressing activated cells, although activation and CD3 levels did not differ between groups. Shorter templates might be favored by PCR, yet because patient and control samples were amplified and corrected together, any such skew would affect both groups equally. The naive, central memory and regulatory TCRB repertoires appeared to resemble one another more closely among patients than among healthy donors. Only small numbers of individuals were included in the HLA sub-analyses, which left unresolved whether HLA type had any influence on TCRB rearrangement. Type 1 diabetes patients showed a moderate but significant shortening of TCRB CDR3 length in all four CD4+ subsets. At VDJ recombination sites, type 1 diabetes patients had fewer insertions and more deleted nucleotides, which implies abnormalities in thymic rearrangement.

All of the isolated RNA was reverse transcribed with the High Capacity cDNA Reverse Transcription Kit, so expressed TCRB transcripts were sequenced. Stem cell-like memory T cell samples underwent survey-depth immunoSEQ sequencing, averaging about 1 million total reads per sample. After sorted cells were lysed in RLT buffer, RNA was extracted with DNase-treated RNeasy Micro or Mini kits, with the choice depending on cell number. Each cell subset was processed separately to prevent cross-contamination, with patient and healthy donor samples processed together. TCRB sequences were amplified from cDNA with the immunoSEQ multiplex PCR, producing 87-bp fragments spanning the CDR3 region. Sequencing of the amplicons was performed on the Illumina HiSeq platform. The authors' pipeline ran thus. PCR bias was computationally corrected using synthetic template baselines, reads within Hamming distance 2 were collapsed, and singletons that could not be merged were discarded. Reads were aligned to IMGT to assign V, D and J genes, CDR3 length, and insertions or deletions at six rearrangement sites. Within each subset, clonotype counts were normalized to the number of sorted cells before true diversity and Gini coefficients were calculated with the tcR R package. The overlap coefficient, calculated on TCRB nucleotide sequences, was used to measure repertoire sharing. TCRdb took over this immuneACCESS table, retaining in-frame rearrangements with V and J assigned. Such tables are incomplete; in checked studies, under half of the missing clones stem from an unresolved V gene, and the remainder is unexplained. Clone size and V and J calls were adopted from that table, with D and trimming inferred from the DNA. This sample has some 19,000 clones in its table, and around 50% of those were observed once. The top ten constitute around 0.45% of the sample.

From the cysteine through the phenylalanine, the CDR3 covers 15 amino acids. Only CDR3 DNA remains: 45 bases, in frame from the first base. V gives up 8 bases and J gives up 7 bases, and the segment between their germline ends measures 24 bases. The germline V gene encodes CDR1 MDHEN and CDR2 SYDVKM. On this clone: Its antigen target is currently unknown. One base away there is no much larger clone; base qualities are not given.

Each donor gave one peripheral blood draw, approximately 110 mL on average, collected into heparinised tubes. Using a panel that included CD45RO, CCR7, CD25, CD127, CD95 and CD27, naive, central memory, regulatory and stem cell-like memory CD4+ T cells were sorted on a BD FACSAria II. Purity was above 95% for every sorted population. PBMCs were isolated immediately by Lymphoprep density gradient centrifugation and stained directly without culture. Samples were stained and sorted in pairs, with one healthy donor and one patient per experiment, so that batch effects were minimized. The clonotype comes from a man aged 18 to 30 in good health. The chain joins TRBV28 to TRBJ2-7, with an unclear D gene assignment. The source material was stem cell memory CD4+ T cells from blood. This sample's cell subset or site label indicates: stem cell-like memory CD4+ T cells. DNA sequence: TGTGCCAGCCGCGACTCTGACGGCCCCCTCCGGGAGCAGTACTTC. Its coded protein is CASRDSDGPLREQYF.